This T cell receptor (beta chain) originates from a study of OX40 agonist ivuxolimab in advanced cancers. As for the study in general: It was ivuxolimab, an agonistic anti-OX40 (CD134) antibody, that patients were treated with. Dose-escalation cases comprised hepatocellular carcinoma, melanoma, renal cell or head and neck cancer. At 0.01 to 10 mg/kg, ivuxolimab was administered intravenously to patients every 2 weeks.

Sequenced by immunoSEQ multiplex PCR; TCRdb stores in-frame clones only, minus some. The data hold fewer than 90,000 clones, with approximately 80% observed a single time. V was cut by 1 base and J by 5 bases, with 9 bases left in between. The CDR3 loop spans 13 amino acids. Per germline, CDR1 MGHRA and CDR2 YSYEKL. The rearrangement links TRBV4-1 to TRBJ2-7; D is undetermined. The sequences come from CD4+ or CD8+ T cells sorted from blood, collected in a trial of the OX40 agonist ivuxolimab. The source of this sequence is an adult with an advanced solid tumor such as melanoma, head and neck, liver or kidney cancer. CDR3 bases: TGCGCCAGCAGCCAAGCGTTAATTGACGAGCAGTACTTC. This sequence encodes CASSQALIDEQYF.